This T cell receptor beta chain was retrieved from a study of low-dose radiotherapy and immunotherapy resistance in tumors. Overall study: The authors gave intravenous cyclophosphamide 200 mg/m2 every two weeks, one day before radiation and immunotherapy. With cycle 1 day 1 as the start, patients took oral aspirin 300 mg daily for four cycles.

This clonotype is termed medium-sized (0.01 to 0.1%). The donors' regimen was nivolumab, ipilimumab, aspirin, low-dose cyclophosphamide and low-dose radiotherapy. Patients with advanced, tumor-infiltrating lymphocyte-negative solid tumors were eligible. cDNA synthesis used a TRAV/TRBV-specific primer set for both chains. The authors amplified TCRs for 15 to 25 PCR cycles with a constant-region primer and a V-primer adapter. One entry per CDR3 protein, called by TCRdb with MiXCR from the reads. The sample has about 10,000 distinct CDR3 sequences, approximately 40% seen once; the top ten hold 5% to 6%. Per the germline V gene, CDR1 is MNHEY and CDR2 is SVGEGT. The V segment lost 6 bases and the J segment 0 bases; nucleotides outside the gene matches: 0. The CDR3 runs 13 residues.

The J gene is TRBJ1-1, the V gene TRBV6-2 or TRBV6-3, with 8 positions matching TRBD1. The source is a human donor with advanced metastatic prostate, ovarian, gallbladder or colorectal cancer (not recorded which). This table probably holds off-target reads from a library built for another chain. The CDR3 loop reads CASRGQVNTEAFF. In nucleotides, the CDR3 is TGTGCCAGCAGGGGACAGGTGAACACTGAAGCTTTCTTT.